This T cell receptor (beta chain) is drawn from a study of Graves' ophthalmopathy and Graves' hyperthyroidism (dated by TCRdb to between 2018 and 2020). Notes on the research overall: Peripheral blood was collected at initial diagnosis, before any treatment. To tell Graves' ophthalmopathy apart from Graves' hyperthyroidism, and to predict which patients would progress to ophthalmopathy, the study relied on TCR beta repertoire signatures. In total, approximately 130 blood samples were TCR-sequenced: approximately 42 ophthalmopathy, under 85 hyperthyroidism and roughly 17 hyperthyroidism-to-ophthalmopathy patients. To explore V-J signatures that separate ophthalmopathy from hyperthyroidism, a discovery set of around 97 patients was enrolled, consisting of 40 to 45 with ophthalmopathy and some 59 with stable hyperthyroidism. An independent validation cohort was composed of some 18 hyperthyroidism patients and around 16 patients who later progressed from hyperthyroidism to ophthalmopathy. In six or seven hyperthyroidism patients, the T-cell repertoires found in thyroid tissue were compared with those found in blood. Following sampling, methimazole starting at 30 mg daily was administered to hyperthyroidism patients, and high-dose intravenous methylprednisolone was administered to ophthalmopathy patients. Study-wide conclusions, independent of this receptor: The 13-signature model separated ophthalmopathy from stable hyperthyroidism with approximately 90% sensitivity and less than 83% specificity in cross-validation, and 80%/75% in the test set. In validation, the model predicted ophthalmopathy progression with about 71% sensitivity and roughly 78% specificity; around twelve predicted patients were CT-confirmed with GO in a median of 6.5 months. Sample size was not statistically predetermined, and group allocation was not concealed from the investigators. Most of the expanded thyroid clonotypes with a frequency above 0.001 were also detected in blood, and it was suggested that the thyroid immune response may be reflected by blood repertoires.

Patients with ophthalmopathy had moderately to severely active disease, with a Clinical Activity Score of 3 or more, a NOSPECS grade of 4 or more, and a disease duration of less than 3 months. Patients were excluded if they had other autoimmune diseases, uncontrolled infections, pregnancy or lactation. Clinical symptoms, serum thyroxine, TRAb, thyroid ultrasound and orbital computed tomography formed the basis of the diagnosis. PBMCs were isolated from 7.5 to 10 ml of fresh peripheral blood by Ficoll-Paque density gradient centrifugation. Trizol reagent was used to extract the total RNA, and its quality was then checked on an Agilent 2100 Bioanalyzer. TCR beta CDR3 regions were amplified from RNA transcripts for repertoire sequencing. A first-round RT-PCR used HTBI primers with the Qiagen OneStep RT-PCR kit, followed by a second-round multiplex PCR, size selection and purification. Libraries were sequenced on an Illumina HiSeq2000 using paired-end 100 bp reads. Regarding the original processing steps: Reads were processed with SOAPnuke, discarding reads with adapters, uncalled bases, mean Phred below 15, or no exact constant-primer or identifier match. High-quality paired reads were merged with COPE v1.2.5. Each unique nucleotide sequence was defined as a clonotype, and clonotypes were aligned to IMGT TRB V, D and J references with MiTCR v1.1. Only V-J combinations with frequency above 0.0001 were analysed, covering approximately 99% of repertoires. For each V-J combination, a TCR clonal expansion and chaos score was defined as the ratio of F50 clonal expansion to chaos observed in the TCRdist matrix. Welch's t-statistics and random forest were used to narrow the features down to approximately twelve V-J combinations, which were then fed into a naive Bayes classifier. The Morisita-Horn index was used to measure how similar the thyroid and blood repertoires were. TCRdb itself trimmed the public reads at Q25 with fastp, ran MiXCR and retained productive beta chains. Rows are combined by CDR3 protein, so each entry shows the most common genes and DNA. What appears here as the V and J calls and clone size reflects TCRdb's work, not the paper's. The sample table holds 650,000 to 900,000 distinct CDR3 sequences, of which 40% were seen once. The ten biggest clones cover around 40% of the sample.

A distance of 12 bases separates the germline ends of V and J, which lose 1 base and 3 bases respectively. There are 15 amino acids in the CDR3, from cysteine to phenylalanine inclusive. Just the 45-base CDR3 DNA is kept, in frame starting at base 1. The germline V gene gives CDR1 as SGHVS and CDR2 as FQNEAQ. This clonotype was counted at least ten times. What antigen it recognizes has not been identified. No per-base quality is available; no much larger clone lies one base away. The source of this sequence is an adult man with Graves' ophthalmopathy. Sequencing used peripheral blood. The chain couples TRBV7-8 to TRBJ2-5; the D gene is not confidently resolved. The nucleotides read TGTGCCAGCAGCTTAGTCGTCAGGAGAAAAGAGACCCAGTACTTC. The resulting protein is CASSLVVRRKETQYF.